These T cell receptor beta chains were read from a single sample in a study of cytomegalovirus exposure and HLA in healthy donors. Profiled with immunoSEQ multiplex PCR; TCRdb holds only in-frame clones, not every one. The data contain about 98,000 clones, around 72% of them singletons. Sequencing was carried out using PBMCs. The receptors shown here come from a male donor in good health and CMV-seronegative. The CDR3 runs from the conserved cysteine through the conserved F or W. A D gene is named only where the DNA matches it firmly. Expanded clones are given a class, and other clones once, few, many or no size at all.

cdr3_length: 18
clone_size: -
j_call: TRBJ1-1
d_call: -
v_call: TRBV5-1
cdr3_aa: CASSGRGVGEGLGTEAFF
cdr3_nt: TGCGCCAGCAGCGGGAGAGGGGTCGGGGAGGGTCTAGGCACTGAAGCTTTCTTT

cdr3_length: 16
clone_size: once
j_call: TRBJ2-7
d_call: TRBD1
v_call: TRBV7-9
cdr3_aa: CASSPPAWTGFYEQYF
cdr3_nt: TGTGCCAGCAGCCCACCAGCATGGACAGGATTCTACGAGCAGTACTTC

cdr3_length: 16
clone_size: -
j_call: TRBJ2-7
d_call: TRBD2
v_call: TRBV9
cdr3_aa: CASSSGTSGSSYEQYF
cdr3_nt: TGTGCCAGCAGCTCGGGGACTAGCGGGAGCTCCTACGAGCAGTACTTC

cdr3_length: 13
clone_size: -
j_call: TRBJ2-7
d_call: -
v_call: TRBV11-3
cdr3_aa: CASSLGRSYEQYF
cdr3_nt: TGTGCCAGCAGCTTAGGGCGGTCCTACGAGCAGTACTTC

cdr3_length: 15
clone_size: -
j_call: TRBJ2-1
d_call: -
v_call: TRBV9
cdr3_aa: CASSPSTNQYNEQFF
cdr3_nt: TGTGCCAGCAGCCCGAGCACGAACCAATACAATGAGCAGTTCTTC

cdr3_length: 11
clone_size: -
j_call: TRBJ2-7
d_call: -
v_call: TRBV28
cdr3_aa: CASSFTRGQYF
cdr3_nt: TGTGCCAGCAGTTTCACCAGGGGGCAGTACTTC

cdr3_length: 16
clone_size: few
j_call: TRBJ1-4
d_call: -
v_call: TRBV6-5
cdr3_aa: CASSYDWAGANEKLFF
cdr3_nt: TGTGCCAGCAGTTACGACTGGGCAGGGGCTAATGAAAAACTGTTTTTT

cdr3_length: 15
clone_size: few
j_call: TRBJ1-6
d_call: TRBD1
v_call: TRBV4-1
cdr3_aa: CASSQEGTVSSPLHF
cdr3_nt: TGCGCCAGCAGCCAAGAAGGGACAGTGTCGTCACCCCTCCACTTT

cdr3_length: 17
clone_size: -
j_call: TRBJ2-1
d_call: TRBD2
v_call: TRBV15
cdr3_aa: CATRTTRLIGRDNEQFF
cdr3_nt: TGTGCCACCAGGACGACTCGACTAATCGGGAGGGACAATGAGCAGTTCTTC

cdr3_length: 14
clone_size: -
j_call: TRBJ2-7
d_call: TRBD1
v_call: TRBV30
cdr3_aa: CAWSDDRGTYEQYF
cdr3_nt: TGTGCCTGGAGTGACGACAGGGGAACCTACGAGCAGTACTTC

cdr3_length: 17
clone_size: -
j_call: TRBJ2-7
d_call: TRBD1
v_call: TRBV28
cdr3_aa: CASSSGTGLGSSYEQYF
cdr3_nt: TGTGCCAGCAGTTCCGGGACAGGGTTGGGGAGCTCCTACGAGCAGTACTTC

cdr3_length: 15
clone_size: -
j_call: TRBJ1-5
d_call: -
v_call: TRBV15
cdr3_aa: CATSRDGQGNQPQHF
cdr3_nt: TGTGCCACCAGCAGAGATGGGCAGGGCAATCAGCCCCAGCATTTT

cdr3_length: 16
clone_size: once
j_call: TRBJ2-1
d_call: TRBD2
v_call: TRBV11-2
cdr3_aa: CASTSTSGSSYNEQFF
cdr3_nt: TGTGCCAGCACCTCGACTAGCGGGAGCTCCTACAATGAGCAGTTCTTC

cdr3_length: 15
clone_size: -
j_call: TRBJ2-7
d_call: -
v_call: TRBV9
cdr3_aa: CASSVSAVANYEQYF
cdr3_nt: TGTGCCAGCAGCGTCTCTGCGGTTGCCAACTACGAGCAGTACTTC

cdr3_length: 15
clone_size: -
j_call: TRBJ1-3
d_call: -
v_call: TRBV9
cdr3_aa: CASSVDTISGNTIYF
cdr3_nt: TGTGCCAGCAGCGTGGACACCATCTCTGGAAACACCATATATTTT

cdr3_length: 12
clone_size: -
j_call: TRBJ1-1
d_call: -
v_call: TRBV10-3
cdr3_aa: CAISKSSPGLIF
cdr3_nt: TGTGCCATCAGTAAGTCGTCCCCGGGACTGATCTTT

cdr3_length: 14
clone_size: few
j_call: TRBJ1-2
d_call: TRBD1
v_call: TRBV7-2
cdr3_aa: CASSLRTGSYGYTF
cdr3_nt: TGTGCCAGCAGCTTGCGGACAGGGAGCTATGGCTACACCTTC

cdr3_length: 12
clone_size: once
j_call: TRBJ2-7
d_call: -
v_call: TRBV5-4
cdr3_aa: CASSPGLGGQYF
cdr3_nt: TGTGCCAGCAGCCCAGGACTGGGGGGACAGTACTTC

cdr3_length: 14
clone_size: few
j_call: TRBJ1-1
d_call: -
v_call: TRBV7-9
cdr3_aa: CASSSGRDRVKAFF
cdr3_nt: TGTGCCAGCAGCTCAGGGCGGGACCGAGTAAAAGCTTTCTTT

cdr3_length: 16
clone_size: -
j_call: TRBJ2-7
d_call: -
v_call: TRBV4-1
cdr3_aa: CASSQDSRESGYEQYF
cdr3_nt: TGCGCCAGCAGCCAAGATTCACGGGAGTCTGGTTACGAGCAGTACTTC

cdr3_length: 17
clone_size: once
j_call: TRBJ2-3
d_call: -
v_call: TRBV28
cdr3_aa: CASTDPSTGPSTDTQYF
cdr3_nt: TGTGCCAGTACAGACCCCTCGACAGGTCCTAGCACAGATACGCAGTATTTT

cdr3_length: 18
clone_size: -
j_call: TRBJ2-3
d_call: TRBD2
v_call: TRBV5-4
cdr3_aa: CASSPKKLAGGSTDTQYF
cdr3_nt: TGTGCCAGCAGCCCAAAGAAGTTAGCGGGAGGGAGCACAGATACGCAGTATTTT

cdr3_length: 15
clone_size: few
j_call: TRBJ1-4
d_call: TRBD1
v_call: TRBV9
cdr3_aa: CASGRSRDRGEKLFF
cdr3_nt: TGTGCCAGCGGACGTAGTAGGGACAGGGGTGAAAAACTGTTTTTT

cdr3_length: 16
clone_size: few
j_call: TRBJ2-5
d_call: TRBD2
v_call: TRBV11-3
cdr3_aa: CASSLRSSGSVETQYF
cdr3_nt: TGTGCCAGCAGCTTACGCTCTAGCGGGAGTGTTGAGACCCAGTACTTC

cdr3_length: 14
clone_size: -
j_call: TRBJ1-5
d_call: TRBD1
v_call: TRBV7-9
cdr3_aa: CASSSGTGNQPQHF
cdr3_nt: TGTGCCAGCAGCTCTGGGACAGGGAATCAGCCCCAGCATTTT

cdr3_length: 13
clone_size: -
j_call: TRBJ1-1
d_call: -
v_call: TRBV25-1
cdr3_aa: CASSASGSTEAFF
cdr3_nt: TGTGCCAGCAGTGCCTCGGGGAGCACTGAAGCTTTCTTT

cdr3_length: 12
clone_size: -
j_call: TRBJ2-3
d_call: -
v_call: TRBV12-5
cdr3_aa: CASGPGEDTQYF
cdr3_nt: TGTGCTAGTGGTCCCGGGGAAGATACGCAGTATTTT

cdr3_length: 18
clone_size: once
j_call: TRBJ2-4
d_call: TRBD1
v_call: TRBV27
cdr3_aa: CASSPGTEAPLAKNIQYF
cdr3_nt: TGTGCCAGCAGCCCCGGGACAGAGGCCCCTTTAGCCAAAAACATTCAGTACTTC

cdr3_length: 15
clone_size: -
j_call: TRBJ2-3
d_call: TRBD1
v_call: TRBV25-1
cdr3_aa: CASSVARGFTDTQYF
cdr3_nt: TGTGCCAGCAGTGTGGCCAGGGGGTTCACAGATACGCAGTATTTT

cdr3_length: 14
clone_size: -
j_call: TRBJ1-2
d_call: TRBD1
v_call: TRBV28
cdr3_aa: CASSVGTEIYGYTF
cdr3_nt: TGTGCCAGCAGTGTAGGGACAGAGATCTATGGCTACACCTTC

cdr3_length: 13
clone_size: -
j_call: TRBJ2-1
d_call: TRBD2
v_call: TRBV7-9
cdr3_aa: CASSGRVVNEQFF
cdr3_nt: TGTGCCAGTAGCGGGAGGGTGGTAAATGAGCAGTTCTTC

cdr3_length: 15
clone_size: -
j_call: TRBJ2-5
d_call: -
v_call: TRBV10-3
cdr3_aa: CATRHPAERQETQYF
cdr3_nt: TGTGCCACTCGGCACCCAGCGGAGCGACAAGAGACCCAGTACTTC

cdr3_length: 16
clone_size: -
j_call: TRBJ2-1
d_call: TRBD1
v_call: TRBV11-2
cdr3_aa: CASSLGFGQGNNEQFF
cdr3_nt: TGTGCCAGCAGCTTAGGTTTTGGACAGGGAAACAATGAGCAGTTCTTC

cdr3_length: 16
clone_size: -
j_call: TRBJ2-3
d_call: TRBD2
v_call: TRBV5-1
cdr3_aa: CASGGGLAGVSDTQYF
cdr3_nt: TGCGCCAGCGGGGGAGGACTAGCGGGAGTCTCAGATACGCAGTATTTT

cdr3_length: 11
clone_size: -
j_call: TRBJ1-1
d_call: -
v_call: TRBV20-1
cdr3_aa: CSARAGGITFF
cdr3_nt: TGCAGTGCTAGAGCAGGAGGAATCACTTTCTTT

cdr3_length: 15
clone_size: -
j_call: TRBJ2-3
d_call: TRBD2
v_call: TRBV14
cdr3_aa: CASSQWRETTDTQYF
cdr3_nt: TGTGCCAGCAGCCAATGGCGGGAGACCACAGATACGCAGTATTTT

cdr3_length: 16
clone_size: -
j_call: TRBJ1-1
d_call: TRBD1
v_call: TRBV5-3
cdr3_aa: CARSLHAGTANTEAFF
cdr3_nt: TGTGCCAGAAGCCTTCACGCCGGGACAGCGAACACTGAAGCTTTCTTT

cdr3_length: 15
clone_size: -
j_call: TRBJ1-5
d_call: TRBD1
v_call: TRBV7-6
cdr3_aa: CASSPGTGRNQPQHF
cdr3_nt: TGTGCCAGCAGCCCAGGGACAGGTAGGAATCAGCCCCAGCATTTT

cdr3_length: 13
clone_size: -
j_call: TRBJ1-6
d_call: TRBD1
v_call: TRBV25-1
cdr3_aa: CASTRTGNSPLHF
cdr3_nt: TGTGCCAGCACCCGGACAGGGAATTCACCCCTCCACTTT